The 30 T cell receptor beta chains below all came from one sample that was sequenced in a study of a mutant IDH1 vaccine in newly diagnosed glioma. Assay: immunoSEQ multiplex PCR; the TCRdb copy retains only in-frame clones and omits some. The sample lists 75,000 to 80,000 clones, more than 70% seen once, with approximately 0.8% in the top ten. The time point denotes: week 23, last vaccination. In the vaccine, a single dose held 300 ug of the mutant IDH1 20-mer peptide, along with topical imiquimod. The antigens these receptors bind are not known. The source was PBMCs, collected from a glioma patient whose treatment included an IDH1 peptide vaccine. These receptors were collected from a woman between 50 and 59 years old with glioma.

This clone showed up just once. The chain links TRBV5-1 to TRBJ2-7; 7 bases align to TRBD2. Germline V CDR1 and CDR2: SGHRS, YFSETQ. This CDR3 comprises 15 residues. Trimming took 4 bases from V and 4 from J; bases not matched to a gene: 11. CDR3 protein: CASSIGAGSSYEQYF. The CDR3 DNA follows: TGCGCCAGCAGCATTGGAGCGGGAAGCTCGTACGAGCAGTACTTC.

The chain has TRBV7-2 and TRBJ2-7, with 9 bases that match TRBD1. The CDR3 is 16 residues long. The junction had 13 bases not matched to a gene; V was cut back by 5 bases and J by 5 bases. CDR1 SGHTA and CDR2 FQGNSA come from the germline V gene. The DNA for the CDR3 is TGTGCCAGCAGCGGGGGACAGGGAAGGGTAAAAAACGAGCAGTACTTC. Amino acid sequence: CASSGGQGRVKNEQYF.

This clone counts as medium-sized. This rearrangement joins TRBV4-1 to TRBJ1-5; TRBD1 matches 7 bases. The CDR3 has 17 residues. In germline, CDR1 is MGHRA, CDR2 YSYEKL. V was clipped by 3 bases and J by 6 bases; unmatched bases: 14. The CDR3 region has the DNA TGCGCCAGCAGCCAGACGATCTTAAGGGGGCCTGGTCAGCCCCAGCATTTT. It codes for CASSQTILRGPGQPQHF.

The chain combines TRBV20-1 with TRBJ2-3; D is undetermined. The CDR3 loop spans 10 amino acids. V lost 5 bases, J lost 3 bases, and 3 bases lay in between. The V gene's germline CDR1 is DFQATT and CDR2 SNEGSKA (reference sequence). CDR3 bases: TGCAGTGCTCGGACAGATACGCAGTATTTT. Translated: CSARTDTQYF.

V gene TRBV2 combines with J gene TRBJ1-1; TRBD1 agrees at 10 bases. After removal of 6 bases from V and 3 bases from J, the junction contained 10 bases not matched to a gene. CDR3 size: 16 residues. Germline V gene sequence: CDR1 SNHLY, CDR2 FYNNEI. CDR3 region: CASRTGTGEQDTEAFF. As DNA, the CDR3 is TGTGCCAGCAGGACCGGGACAGGGGAACAAGACACTGAAGCTTTCTTT.

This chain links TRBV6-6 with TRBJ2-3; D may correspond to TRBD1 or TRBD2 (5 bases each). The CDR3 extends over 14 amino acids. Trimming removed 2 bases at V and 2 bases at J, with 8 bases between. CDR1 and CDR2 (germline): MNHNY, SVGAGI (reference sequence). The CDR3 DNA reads TGTGCCAGCAGTTACCGGGACGCCACAGATACGCAGTATTTT. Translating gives CASSYRDATDTQYF.

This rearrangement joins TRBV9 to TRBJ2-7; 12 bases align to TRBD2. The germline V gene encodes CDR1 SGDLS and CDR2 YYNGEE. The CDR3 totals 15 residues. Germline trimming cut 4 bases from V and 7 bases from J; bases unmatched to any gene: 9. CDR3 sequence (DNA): TGTGCCAGCAGCCTAAGACTAGCGGGAGATAATGAGCAGTACTTC. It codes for CASSLRLAGDNEQYF.

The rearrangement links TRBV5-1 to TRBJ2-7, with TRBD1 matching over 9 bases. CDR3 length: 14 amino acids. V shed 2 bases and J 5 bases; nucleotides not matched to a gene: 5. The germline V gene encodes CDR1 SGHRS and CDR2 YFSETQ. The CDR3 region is CASSLNRGLNEQYF. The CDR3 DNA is TGCGCCAGCAGCTTAAACAGGGGGCTGAACGAGCAGTACTTC.

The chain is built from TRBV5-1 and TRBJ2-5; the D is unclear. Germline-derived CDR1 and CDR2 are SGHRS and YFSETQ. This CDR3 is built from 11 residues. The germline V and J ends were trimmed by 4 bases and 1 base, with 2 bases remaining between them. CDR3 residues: CASSAQETQYF. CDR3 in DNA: TGCGCCAGCAGCGCCCAAGAGACCCAGTACTTC.

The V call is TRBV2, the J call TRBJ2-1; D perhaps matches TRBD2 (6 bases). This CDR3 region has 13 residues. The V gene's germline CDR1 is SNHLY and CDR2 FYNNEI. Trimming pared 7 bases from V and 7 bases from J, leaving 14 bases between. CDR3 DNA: TGTGCCAGCACCCTCGGGACTTCTAATGAGCAGTTCTTC. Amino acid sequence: CASTLGTSNEQFF.

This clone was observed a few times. CDR3 sequence: CASSEAGAGNSPLHF. The CDR3 DNA reads as TGCGCCAGCAGTGAGGCAGGGGCTGGGAATTCACCCCTCCACTTT. This rearrangement joins TRBV10-1 to TRBJ1-6, with D maybe TRBD1 (6 bases). Trimming left V 2 bases short and J 7 bases short, with 12 bases between. Germline CDR1 and CDR2: WNHNN and SYGVQD (reference sequence). The CDR3 is made up of 15 amino acids.

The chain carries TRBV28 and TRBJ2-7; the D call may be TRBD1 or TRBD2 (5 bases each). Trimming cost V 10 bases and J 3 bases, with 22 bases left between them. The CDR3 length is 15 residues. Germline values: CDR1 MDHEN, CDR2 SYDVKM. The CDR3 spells CATSGSGTRLYEQYF. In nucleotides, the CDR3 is TGTGCCACCTCTGGTTCAGGGACCAGACTCTACGAGCAGTACTTC.

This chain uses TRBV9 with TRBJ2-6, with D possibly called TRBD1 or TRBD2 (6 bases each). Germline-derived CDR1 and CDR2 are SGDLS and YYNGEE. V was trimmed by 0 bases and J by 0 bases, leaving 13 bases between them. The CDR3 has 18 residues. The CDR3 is CASSVVPGAHSGANVLTF. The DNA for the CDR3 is TGTGCCAGCAGCGTAGTACCGGGGGCCCACTCTGGGGCCAACGTCCTGACTTTC.

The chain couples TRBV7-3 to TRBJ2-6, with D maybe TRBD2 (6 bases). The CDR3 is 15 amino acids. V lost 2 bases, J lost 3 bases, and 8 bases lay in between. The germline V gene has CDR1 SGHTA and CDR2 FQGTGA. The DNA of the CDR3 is TGTGCCAGCAGCTTACCGGGAGTTGGGGCCAACGTCCTGACTTTC. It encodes CASSLPGVGANVLTF.

This chain's CDR3 is CASSPNRDHEQYF. The CDR3 DNA reads TGTGCCAGCTCACCGAACAGGGACCACGAGCAGTACTTC. V is TRBV18 and J is TRBJ2-7; tentative D call: TRBD1 (6 bases). Between the trimmed V and J ends, which lost 3 bases and 5 bases, there was a span of 11 bases. The CDR3 has 13 amino acids. The germline gives CDR1 KGHSH, CDR2 LQKENI.

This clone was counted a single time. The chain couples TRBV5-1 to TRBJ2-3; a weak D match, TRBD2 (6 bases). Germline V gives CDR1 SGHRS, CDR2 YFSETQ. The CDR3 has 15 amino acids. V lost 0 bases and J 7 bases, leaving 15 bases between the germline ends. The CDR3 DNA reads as TGCGCCAGCAGCTTGGGTAGCGGAGAGATAAATACGCAGTATTTT. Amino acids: CASSLGSGEINTQYF.

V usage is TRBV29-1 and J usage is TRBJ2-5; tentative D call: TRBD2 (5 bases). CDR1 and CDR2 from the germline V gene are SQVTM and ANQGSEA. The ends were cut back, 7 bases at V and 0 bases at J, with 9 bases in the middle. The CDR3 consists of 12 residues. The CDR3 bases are TGCAGCGCCGGGGTCAACCAAGAGACCCAGTACTTC. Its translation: CSAGVNQETQYF.

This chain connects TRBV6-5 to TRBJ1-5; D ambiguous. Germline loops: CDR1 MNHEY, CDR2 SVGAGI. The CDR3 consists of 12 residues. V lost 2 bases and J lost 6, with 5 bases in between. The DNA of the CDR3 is TGTGCCAGCAGTTACCCCGGTCAGCCCCAGCATTTT. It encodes CASSYPGQPQHF.

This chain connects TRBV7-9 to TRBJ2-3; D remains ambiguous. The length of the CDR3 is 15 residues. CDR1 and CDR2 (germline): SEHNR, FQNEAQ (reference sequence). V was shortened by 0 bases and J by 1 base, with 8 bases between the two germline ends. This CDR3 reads CASSLAGYGTDTQYF. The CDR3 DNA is TGTGCCAGCAGCTTAGCGGGATACGGCACAGATACGCAGTATTTT.

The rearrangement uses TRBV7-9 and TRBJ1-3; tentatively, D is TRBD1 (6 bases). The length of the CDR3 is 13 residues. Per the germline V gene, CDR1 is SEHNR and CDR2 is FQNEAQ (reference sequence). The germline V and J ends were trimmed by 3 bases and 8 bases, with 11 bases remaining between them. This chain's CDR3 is CASSFGGQDTIYF. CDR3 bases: TGTGCCAGCAGCTTCGGGGGGCAAGACACCATATATTTT.

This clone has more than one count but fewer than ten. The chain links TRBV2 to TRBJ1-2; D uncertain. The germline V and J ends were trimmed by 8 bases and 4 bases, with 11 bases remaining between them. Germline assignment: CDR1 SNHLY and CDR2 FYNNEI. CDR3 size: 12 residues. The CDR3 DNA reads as TGTGCCAGCGAGGTGAGCCCCTATGGCTACACCTTC. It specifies CASEVSPYGYTF.

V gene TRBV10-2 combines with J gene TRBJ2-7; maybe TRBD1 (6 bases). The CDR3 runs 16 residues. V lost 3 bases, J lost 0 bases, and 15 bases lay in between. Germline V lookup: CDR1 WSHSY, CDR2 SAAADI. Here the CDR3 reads CASSDPAGEYSYEQYF. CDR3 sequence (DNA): TGCGCCAGCAGTGATCCAGCAGGGGAGTACTCCTACGAGCAGTACTTC.

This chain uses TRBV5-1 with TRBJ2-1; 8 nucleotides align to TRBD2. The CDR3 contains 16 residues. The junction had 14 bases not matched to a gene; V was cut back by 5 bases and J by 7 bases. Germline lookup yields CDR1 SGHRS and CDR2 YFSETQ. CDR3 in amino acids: CASRDLAGRGGNEQFF. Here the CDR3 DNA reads TGCGCCAGCAGGGACCTAGCGGGCCGAGGGGGGAATGAGCAGTTCTTC.

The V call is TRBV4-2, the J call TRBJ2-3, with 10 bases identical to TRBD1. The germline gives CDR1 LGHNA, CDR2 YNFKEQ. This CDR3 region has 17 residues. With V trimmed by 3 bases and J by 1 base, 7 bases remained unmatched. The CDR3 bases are TGTGCCAGCAGCCACGATTATGGACAGGGGGGCACAGATACGCAGTATTTT. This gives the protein CASSHDYGQGGTDTQYF.

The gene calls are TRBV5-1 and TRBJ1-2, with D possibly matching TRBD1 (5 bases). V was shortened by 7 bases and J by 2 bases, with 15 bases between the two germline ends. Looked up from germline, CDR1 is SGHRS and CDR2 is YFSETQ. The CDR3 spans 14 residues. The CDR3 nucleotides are TGCGCCAGCGGCATGGGGGACCTAAACTATGGCTACACCTTC. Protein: CASGMGDLNYGYTF.

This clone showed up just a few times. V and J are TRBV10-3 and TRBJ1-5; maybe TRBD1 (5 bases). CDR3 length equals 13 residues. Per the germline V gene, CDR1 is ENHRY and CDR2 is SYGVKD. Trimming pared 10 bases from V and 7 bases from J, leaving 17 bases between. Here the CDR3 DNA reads TGTGCCACAGGGCCAGGGATCGGCCAGCCCCAGCATTTT. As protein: CATGPGIGQPQHF.

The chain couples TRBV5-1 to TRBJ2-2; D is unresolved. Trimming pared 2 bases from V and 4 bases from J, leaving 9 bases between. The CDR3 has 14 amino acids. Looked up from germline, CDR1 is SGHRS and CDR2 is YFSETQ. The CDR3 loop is CASSFEQATGELFF. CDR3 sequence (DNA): TGCGCCAGCAGCTTCGAGCAGGCCACCGGGGAGCTGTTTTTT. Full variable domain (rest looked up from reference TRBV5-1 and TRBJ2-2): KAGVTQTPRYLIKTRGQQVTLSCSPISGHRSVSWYQQTPGQGLQFLFEYFSETQRNKGNFPGRFSGRQFSNSRSEMNVSTLELGDSALYLCASSFEQATGELFFGEGSRLTVL.

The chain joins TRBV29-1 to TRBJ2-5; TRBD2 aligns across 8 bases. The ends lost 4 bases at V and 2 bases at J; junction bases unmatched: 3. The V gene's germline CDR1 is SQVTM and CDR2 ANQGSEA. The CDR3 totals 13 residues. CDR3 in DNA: TGCAGCGTTGCGGGGGGGGTTCAAGAGACCCAGTACTTC. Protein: CSVAGGVQETQYF.

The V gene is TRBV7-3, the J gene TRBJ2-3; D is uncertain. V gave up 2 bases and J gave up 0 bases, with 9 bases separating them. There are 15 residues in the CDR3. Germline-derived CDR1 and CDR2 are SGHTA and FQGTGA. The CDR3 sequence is CASSLGWASTDTQYF. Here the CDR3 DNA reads TGTGCCAGCAGCTTAGGGTGGGCGAGCACAGATACGCAGTATTTT.

The CDR3 region is CASCRDRVYIYF. In DNA, the CDR3 is TGTGCCAGCTGCCGGGACAGGGTTTACATATATTTT. The rearrangement uses TRBV2 and TRBJ1-3; 9 bases map to TRBD1. The CDR3 has 12 amino acids. Germline V lookup: CDR1 SNHLY, CDR2 FYNNEI. V lost 8 bases and J lost 12; bases outside the gene matches: 8.